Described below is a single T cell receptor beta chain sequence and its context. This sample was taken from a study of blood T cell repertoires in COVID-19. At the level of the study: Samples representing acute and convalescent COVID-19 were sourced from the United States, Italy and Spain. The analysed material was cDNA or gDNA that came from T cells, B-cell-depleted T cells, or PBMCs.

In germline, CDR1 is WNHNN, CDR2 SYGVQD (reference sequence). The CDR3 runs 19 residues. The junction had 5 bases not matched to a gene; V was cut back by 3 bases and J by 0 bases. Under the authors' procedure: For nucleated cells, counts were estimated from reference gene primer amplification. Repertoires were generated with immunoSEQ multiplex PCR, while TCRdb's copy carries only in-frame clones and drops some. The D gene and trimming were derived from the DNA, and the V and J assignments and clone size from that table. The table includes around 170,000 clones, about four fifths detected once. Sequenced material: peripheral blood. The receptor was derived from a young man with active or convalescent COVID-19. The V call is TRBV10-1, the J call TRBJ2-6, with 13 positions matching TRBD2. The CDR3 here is CASSEGLAGVYSGANVLTF. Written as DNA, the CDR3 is TGCGCCAGCAGTGAAGGACTAGCGGGAGTCTACTCTGGGGCCAACGTCCTGACTTTC.